This TCR beta chain was profiled in a study of T cells in Graves' hyperthyroidism and ophthalmopathy. This clonotype was detected only a few times. TCR beta CDR3 region amplification was performed from RNA transcripts. The TCR CDR3 first-round RT-PCR relied on the HTBI primer set. TCRdb processed the multiplex PCR reads anew with MiXCR; each CDR3 protein has one entry. The data contain 550,000 to 800,000 distinct CDR3 sequences, roughly 15% of them singletons. Graves' hyperthyroidism was deemed stable absent ophthalmopathy progression within 18 months. The CDR3 loop spans 12 amino acids. The germline V and J ends were trimmed by 3 bases and 5 bases, with 8 bases remaining between them. The germline CDR1 and CDR2 sequences are LGHDT and YNNKEL (reference sequence).

The clonotype originates from a young man with Graves' hyperthyroidism. Sequences were obtained from blood. The chain uses TRBV3-1 and TRBJ2-7; D possibly corresponds to TRBD1 (5 bases). The CDR3 protein is CASSHSGNEQYF. Written as DNA, the CDR3 is TGTGCCAGCAGCCACTCAGGGAACGAGCAGTACTTC.